The T cell receptor (beta chain) under discussion was sequenced for a study of T cells in Graves' hyperthyroidism and ophthalmopathy. RNA transcripts served as the template for amplifying TCR beta CDR3 regions. Carried out on the TCR CDR3, a first-round RT-PCR used the HTBI primer set. TCRdb re-derived calls from the multiplex PCR reads in MiXCR, one entry per CDR3 protein. The sample yields about 680,000 distinct CDR3 sequences, roughly 32% seen once. The CDR3 extends over 16 amino acids. V lost 7 bases, J lost 1 base, and 7 bases stayed unmatched. The germline gives CDR1 SGHRS, CDR2 YFSETQ. The sequence derives from a woman in her thirties or forties with Graves' hyperthyroidism. J is TRBJ2-2 and V is TRBV5-1, with 10 bases aligning to TRBD2. The sequencing input was blood. The CDR3 nucleotides are TGCGCCAGCTTACCTCGACTAGCGGGGAACACCGGGGAGCTGTTTTTT. It codes for CASLPRLAGNTGELFF.